The next 29 T cell receptor beta chains were all read from a single sample in a study of cytomegalovirus exposure and HLA in healthy donors. The PCR made use of 60 Vbeta and 13 Jbeta primers. Assay: immunoSEQ multiplex PCR; the TCRdb copy retains only in-frame clones and omits some. The sample records about 120,000 clones, approximately 72% being singletons. Source material: PBMCs. Every receptor here comes from a woman in her thirties or forties in good health and CMV-seropositive.

This chain links TRBV2 with TRBJ2-1; D remains ambiguous. This CDR3 is built from 10 residues. V gave up 7 bases and J gave up 9 bases, with 7 bases separating them. Germline loops: CDR1 SNHLY, CDR2 FYNNEI. The CDR3 DNA reads TGTGCCAGCACTAATAGTGAGCAGTTCTTC. The encoded protein is CASTNSEQFF.

The chain has TRBV7-2 and TRBJ1-1; D ambiguous. Trimming shortened V by 3 bases and J by 0 bases, and 11 bases separated the two germline ends. Looked up from germline, CDR1 is SGHTA and CDR2 is FQGNSA. CDR3 length: 15 amino acids. For the CDR3, the DNA is TGTGCCAGCAGCTTTGACGGGAGGATGAACACTGAAGCTTTCTTT. It is translated as CASSFDGRMNTEAFF.

The chain couples TRBV4-1 to TRBJ2-3; TRBD2 agrees at 7 bases. This CDR3 has 17 amino acids. The germline V gene has CDR1 MGHRA and CDR2 YSYEKL. Trimming took 1 base from V and 2 from J; bases not matched to a gene: 9. The CDR3 region has the DNA TGCGCCAGCAGCCAAGTTCGGACGGGGGGAAACACAGATACGCAGTATTTT. Translation gives CASSQVRTGGNTDTQYF.

The rearrangement links TRBV9 to TRBJ1-4, with D tentatively TRBD1 (5 bases). This CDR3 is built from 14 residues. Germline loops: CDR1 SGDLS, CDR2 YYNGEE. Trimming stripped 1 base from V and 7 bases from J, with 11 bases between. This CDR3 is CASSVQGGGEKLFF. CDR3 in DNA: TGTGCCAGCAGCGTACAAGGCGGGGGTGAAAAACTGTTTTTT.

This clone showed up just once. The chain recombines TRBV7-9 with TRBJ1-1; 10 bases map to TRBD1. V lost 1 base to trimming and J lost 6 bases; unmatched junction nucleotides: 5. The CDR3 has 15 residues. Per the germline V gene, CDR1 is SEHNR and CDR2 is FQNEAQ (reference sequence). CDR3 DNA sequence: TGTGCCAGCAGCTTAGGTGGGACAGGGGAGGCTGAAGCTTTCTTT. This encodes CASSLGGTGEAEAFF.

This clone occurred once. The chain couples TRBV5-4 to TRBJ2-3; 8 positions agree with TRBD2. This CDR3 has 18 residues. Losses at the gene ends were 4 bases for V and 0 bases for J; bases not matched to a gene: 13. CDR1 is SGHNT, CDR2 YYREEE, per germline (reference sequence). The CDR3 loop is CASSPTGGASLSTDTQYF. The DNA for the CDR3 is TGTGCCAGCAGCCCCACCGGGGGGGCCTCTTTAAGCACAGATACGCAGTATTTT.

V usage is TRBV7-9 and J usage is TRBJ1-1; 8 bases line up with TRBD1. This CDR3 spans 14 amino acids. The V gene's germline CDR1 is SEHNR and CDR2 FQNEAQ (reference sequence). V gave up 3 bases and J gave up 6 bases; unmatched junction bases: 6. The CDR3 sequence is CASSFQGATPEAFF. The CDR3 region has the DNA TGTGCCAGCAGCTTCCAGGGGGCTACGCCTGAAGCTTTCTTT.

The chain is built from TRBV6-5 and TRBJ2-1; 11 nucleotides align to TRBD2. V lost 2 bases and J lost 12; bases outside the gene matches: 3. Germline V gene data show CDR1 as MNHEY and CDR2 as SVGAGI. The CDR3 consists of 13 residues. Here the CDR3 DNA reads TGTGCCAGCAGTTACCCCGGACTAGCGGGGCAGTTCTTC. It translates to CASSYPGLAGQFF.

The chain couples TRBV6-1 to TRBJ1-5, with D possibly matching TRBD1 (5 bases). This CDR3 region has 15 residues. V was cut by 4 bases and J by 1 base, with 11 bases left in between. Germline CDR1 reads MNHNS; CDR2 reads SASEGT. The CDR3 loop reads CASSGDGGSNQPQHF. CDR3 in DNA: TGTGCCAGCAGTGGGGACGGGGGGAGCAATCAGCCCCAGCATTTT.

The V call is TRBV6-5, the J call TRBJ2-1; 8 positions match TRBD1. The germline V gene encodes CDR1 MNHEY and CDR2 SVGAGI. Trimming took 10 bases from V and 1 from J; bases not matched to a gene: 6. CDR3 length equals 14 residues. CDR3: CATLDRGSYNEQFF. The DNA for the CDR3 is TGTGCCACCCTAGACAGGGGATCCTACAATGAGCAGTTCTTC.

J is TRBJ2-5 and V is TRBV25-1; 11 nucleotides line up with TRBD2. Losses at the gene ends were 4 bases for V and 4 bases for J; bases not matched to a gene: 2. The germline V gene has CDR1 MGHDK and CDR2 SYGVNS. This CDR3 region has 14 residues. The CDR3 bases are TGTGCCAGCAGTGCGACTAGCGGGGCAGAGACCCAGTACTTC. Translation: CASSATSGAETQYF.

A note on this clone: One end of the junction varies from germline; a read error may be responsible. The CDR3 loop reads CASSNPGTSGVADF. The CDR3, as DNA: TGTGCCAGCAGCAACCCTGGGACTAGCGGGGTTGCCGACTTC. The chain uses TRBV6-1 and TRBJ2-7; 13 nucleotides match TRBD2. This CDR3 spans 14 amino acids. Germline V gene data show CDR1 as MNHNS and CDR2 as SASEGT.

The rearrangement links TRBV19 to TRBJ1-3; TRBD1 agrees at 9 bases. V dropped 11 bases and J dropped 3; count of bases not matched to a gene: 2. There are 12 residues in the CDR3. Germline V lookup: CDR1 LNHDA, CDR2 SQIVND (reference sequence). This CDR3 is CAGTGRGNTIYF. CDR3 DNA sequence: TGTGCCGGGACAGGGCGTGGAAACACCATATATTTT.

The chain links TRBV7-6 to TRBJ1-1; possible D gene TRBD1, 6 bases. V was clipped by 1 base and J by 5 bases, with 8 bases between them. The CDR3 is 13 amino acids. CDR1 is SGHVS, CDR2 FNYEAQ, per germline. CDR3 sequence (DNA): TGTGCCAGCAGCTTAGGTCAGGGGACTGAAGCTTTCTTT. Translating gives CASSLGQGTEAFF.

V is TRBV7-3 and J is TRBJ2-7; tentatively, D is TRBD2 (5 bases). The CDR3 covers 13 residues. The V end lost 0 bases, the J end lost 5 bases, and 8 bases lay between the germline ends. Germline CDR1 reads SGHTA; CDR2 reads FQGTGA. In DNA form, the CDR3 reads TGTGCCAGCAGCTTAACCCCGGGGAACGAGCAGTACTTC. Translating it yields CASSLTPGNEQYF.

This clone was seen a few times. The V gene is TRBV2, the J gene TRBJ2-7; 9 bases line up with TRBD1. This CDR3 is built from 14 residues. The germline V gene encodes CDR1 SNHLY and CDR2 FYNNEI. V shed 8 bases, J shed 1 base, and the junction held 6 bases outside the gene matches. The CDR3 protein is CASGDRDISYEQYF. The DNA of the CDR3 is TGTGCCAGCGGGGACAGGGACATATCCTACGAGCAGTACTTC.

The chain has TRBV6-5 and TRBJ2-7; D is undetermined. Trimming took 0 bases from V and 2 from J, leaving 5 bases between them. The CDR3 loop spans 13 amino acids. CDR1 and CDR2 from the germline V gene are MNHEY and SVGAGI. CDR3 amino acids: CASSYSRTYEQYF. The CDR3 DNA reads TGTGCCAGCAGTTACTCCAGGACCTACGAGCAGTACTTC.

This chain links TRBV7-9 with TRBJ2-7, with TRBD1 matching 10 bases. The CDR3 has 14 amino acids. In germline, CDR1 is SEHNR, CDR2 FQNEAQ (reference sequence). J was trimmed by 6 bases and V by 4 bases; bases with no gene match: 6. As DNA, the CDR3 is TGTGCCAGCAGCTGGGGACAGGGGCAAAGCGAGCAGTACTTC. Translated, it gives CASSWGQGQSEQYF.

The rearrangement links TRBV6-5 to TRBJ2-7, with a possible D match to TRBD2 (5 bases). The V end lost 0 bases, the J end lost 6 bases, and 9 bases lay between the germline ends. The CDR3 runs 13 residues. Germline-derived CDR1 and CDR2 are MNHEY and SVGAGI. This CDR3 is CASSYSRAREQYF. In DNA form, the CDR3 reads TGTGCCAGCAGTTACTCGCGGGCACGCGAGCAGTACTTC.

Details on this clone: The same CDR3 can be traced to other DNA sequences in this sample. This sequence joins TRBV29-1 and TRBJ2-5; maybe TRBD2 (5 bases). Germline V gene data show CDR1 as SQVTM and CDR2 as ANQGSEA. The CDR3 has 12 amino acids. CDR3 region: CSVHTSRETQYF. CDR3 DNA: TGCAGTGTCCATACTAGTAGGGAGACCCAGTACTTC.

J is TRBJ1-1 and V is TRBV29-1, with 8 bases aligning to TRBD1. V lost 6 bases to trimming and J lost 4 bases; unmatched junction nucleotides: 4. The CDR3 extends over 12 amino acids. Per germline, CDR1 SQVTM and CDR2 ANQGSEA. This CDR3 reads CSVAGTGTEAFF. DNA for the CDR3: TGCAGCGTCGCTGGGACAGGCACTGAAGCTTTCTTT.

CDR3 region: CASSEGGPTGAIYGYTF. As DNA, the CDR3 is TGTGCCAGCAGTGAGGGGGGACCGACAGGGGCCATCTATGGCTACACCTTC. The V and J genes are TRBV25-1 and TRBJ1-2, with 8 bases matching TRBD1. This CDR3 contains 17 residues. The ends lost 3 bases at V and 4 bases at J; junction bases unmatched: 13. Per the germline V gene, CDR1 is MGHDK and CDR2 is SYGVNS.

The CDR3 coding sequence is TGTGCCAGCAGCTCCAAACAGGGGGCTCGGACTGAAGCTTTCTTT. Translation gives CASSSKQGARTEAFF. V is TRBV5-4 and J is TRBJ1-1; 9 nucleotides line up with TRBD1. V shed 3 bases, J shed 5 bases, and the junction held 8 bases outside the gene matches. The CDR3 runs 15 residues. Germline V CDR1 and CDR2: SGHNT, YYREEE (reference sequence).

This chain connects TRBV5-4 to TRBJ2-5; D is uncertain. Trimming pared 3 bases from V and 3 bases from J, leaving 18 bases between. Germline V lookup: CDR1 SGHNT, CDR2 YYREEE (reference sequence). The CDR3 runs to 16 residues. CDR3 DNA sequence: TGTGCCAGCAGCTCCAGACGGAGTTTGGTAGAAGAGACCCAGTACTTC. Protein product: CASSSRRSLVEETQYF.

V and J are TRBV7-2 and TRBJ1-1; 9 bases match TRBD1. The germline V gene encodes CDR1 SGHTA and CDR2 FQGNSA. This CDR3 has 14 residues. Germline trimming cut 3 bases from V and 5 bases from J; bases unmatched to any gene: 4. In DNA, the CDR3 is TGTGCCAGCAGCTTGGGGACAGGGTATACTGAAGCTTTCTTT. Translating gives CASSLGTGYTEAFF.

The rearrangement uses TRBV10-3 and TRBJ1-1; 7 bases line up with TRBD1. This CDR3 is built from 13 residues. The germline gives CDR1 ENHRY, CDR2 SYGVKD. Germline trimming cut 10 bases from V and 0 bases from J; bases unmatched to any gene: 5. This chain's CDR3 is CASTRGVNTEAFF. CDR3 DNA sequence: TGTGCCAGCACCAGGGGGGTGAACACTGAAGCTTTCTTT.

The rearrangement uses TRBV13 and TRBJ2-5, with D perhaps TRBD2 (5 bases). Trimming left V 5 bases short and J 1 base short, with 11 bases between. Per germline, CDR1 PRHDT and CDR2 FYEKMQ (reference sequence). This CDR3 has 14 amino acids. CDR3 region: CASSGLLGQETQYF. CDR3 DNA: TGTGCCAGCAGCGGACTGCTAGGCCAAGAGACCCAGTACTTC. The variable domain in full, completed from reference TRBV13 and TRBJ2-5, reads AAGVIQSPRHLIKEKRETATLKCYPIPRHDTVYWYQQGPGQDPQFLISFYEKMQSDKGSIPDRFSAQQFSDYHSELNMSSLELGDSALYFCASSGLLGQETQYFGPGTRLLVL.

The rearrangement joins TRBV6-5 to TRBJ1-2; no clear D gene. Trimming stripped 4 bases from V and 3 bases from J, with 12 bases between. The V gene's germline CDR1 is MNHEY and CDR2 SVGAGI. The CDR3 runs to 14 residues. The CDR3 sequence: CASSSWQLDYGYTF. As DNA, the CDR3 is TGTGCCAGCAGTTCCTGGCAATTGGACTATGGCTACACCTTC.

This clone occurred a few times. The chain joins TRBV5-4 to TRBJ1-1; no firm D call. Germline V CDR1 and CDR2: SGHNT, YYREEE (reference sequence). CDR3 size: 13 residues. V was cut by 2 bases and J by 1 base, with 6 bases left in between. This chain's CDR3 is CASSFRQNTEAFF. CDR3 nucleotide sequence: TGTGCCAGCAGCTTCCGACAGAACACTGAAGCTTTCTTT. The full variable domain, in which reference TRBV5-4 and TRBJ1-1 provide the parts outside the CDR3, is ETGVTQSPTHLIKTRGQQVTLRCSSQSGHNTVSWYQQALGQGPQFIFQYYREEENGRGNFPPRFSGLQFPNYSSELNVNALELDDSALYLCASSFRQNTEAFFGQGTRLTVV.